One and the same sample provided the 5 T cell receptor beta chains below, sequenced in a study of cytomegalovirus exposure and HLA in healthy donors. With 60 Vbeta and 13 Jbeta primers, the PCR was carried out. The assay was immunoSEQ multiplex PCR, and TCRdb's table has in-frame clones only and misses some. The repertoire holds 75,000 to 90,000 clones, 78% seen once, with approximately 9% in the top ten. Sequences were obtained from PBMCs. All receptors derive from a woman between 40 and 55 years old in good health and CMV-seropositive.

This clone was seen more than once but under ten times. The CDR3 reads CASSTTGAYEQYF. CDR3 coding DNA: TGTGCCAGTAGTACTACAGGAGCCTACGAGCAGTACTTC. This chain uses TRBV19 with TRBJ2-7; possible D gene TRBD1, 5 bases. Per germline, CDR1 LNHDA and CDR2 SQIVND (reference sequence). This CDR3 contains 13 residues. V lost 4 bases and J 2 bases, leaving 9 bases between the germline ends.

The DNA for the CDR3 is TGTGCCAGCAGTTCCTCGGACAGAGCGTACGAGCAGTACTTC. It is translated as CASSSSDRAYEQYF. The V gene is TRBV27, the J gene TRBJ2-7; weak D call: TRBD1 (6 bases). The V end was cut by 4 bases, the J end by 4 bases, with 14 bases between. The CDR3 spans 14 residues. Germline values: CDR1 MNHEY, CDR2 SMNVEV (reference sequence).

The chain is built from TRBV7-2 and TRBJ2-4; 8 bases line up with TRBD2. Germline V gene data show CDR1 as SGHTA and CDR2 as FQGNSA. After removal of 1 base from V and 1 base from J, the junction contained 9 bases not matched to a gene. The CDR3 has 18 residues. CDR3 sequence reads: CASSLGVSGAYAKNIQYF. The CDR3, as DNA: TGTGCCAGCAGCTTAGGGGTTAGCGGGGCTTATGCCAAAAACATTCAGTACTTC.

The rearrangement uses TRBV6-5 and TRBJ2-1, with 9 bases identical to TRBD2. The CDR3 is 16 amino acids. V was pared by 0 bases and J by 4 bases, with 4 bases of the junction left unmatched. The germline gives CDR1 MNHEY, CDR2 SVGAGI. The CDR3 protein is CASSYSSAGGYNEQFF. The CDR3 DNA follows: TGTGCCAGCAGTTACTCGTCAGCGGGGGGATACAATGAGCAGTTCTTC.

This clone was seen a single time. The V gene is TRBV9, the J gene TRBJ2-7; TRBD2 matches at 7 bases. Germline V gene data show CDR1 as SGDLS and CDR2 as YYNGEE. V shed 0 bases and J 1 base; nucleotides not matched to a gene: 13. The CDR3 loop spans 18 amino acids. CDR3 bases: TGTGCCAGCAGCGTAGGGCTTGGAGTTGGGGGAGGGTCCTACGAGCAGTACTTC. Its protein is CASSVGLGVGGGSYEQYF.